This T cell receptor beta chain was retrieved from a study of neurological immune-mediated disorders. Regarding time point: longitudinal time-point 1 (baseline). The authors produced cDNA by 5'RACE using 10-nucleotide random UMIs. TCRdb reprocessed the 5' RACE reads via MiXCR and lists one record per CDR3 protein. The table lists approximately 37,000 distinct CDR3 sequences, roughly 3.1% of them singletons. There are many counts of this clonotype. The CDR3 is 14 amino acids. Trimming stripped 4 bases from V and 8 bases from J, with 15 bases between. Germline-derived CDR1 and CDR2 are SGHRS and YFSETQ. The V gene is TRBV5-1, the J gene TRBJ1-4, with D tentatively TRBD1 (5 bases). The specimen was PBMCs. The sequence was collected from an older woman with multiple sclerosis. The CDR3 DNA reads as TGCGCCAGCAGCCCCCGCGGGGGGTACGAAAAACTGTTTTTT. It encodes CASSPRGGYEKLFF.